This T cell receptor beta chain originates from a study of cytomegalovirus exposure and HLA in healthy donors (TCRdb year 2017). Looking at the study overall: An earlier analysis of approximately 590 of the donors reported 276 Gb of sequence data and some 120 million unique TCR beta sequences from roughly 200 million T cells. An early release covering just under 650 HLA-typed donors comprised approximately 290 gigabases of sequencing data and approximately 80 million unique TCR sequences. The genetic ancestry cluster associated with self-reported Caucasian donors included about 84% of the roughly 410 genotyped donors. The study aimed to test whether signatures of past pathogen exposure could be identified by cataloging public T cell receptors. The study profiled the T cell repertoires of more than 500 subjects by immunosequencing and related them to cytomegalovirus serostatus. In addition to the first cohort of 500 to 850 subjects, a separate validation cohort of approximately 130 different subjects was used. The study combined high-throughput TCR immunosequencing, statistical association of individual TCRs with disease status, and machine learning to predict cytomegalovirus infection status. To study patterns of TCR occurrence, a later analysis re-analyzed previously published TCR beta repertoires from several hundred donors and added high-resolution HLA genotyping. In the later analysis, no new phenotypic data were used to find candidate immune exposures; instead, reliance was placed on TCR beta sequences and their occurrence across donors. An earlier analysis of nearly 600 of the donors applied high-throughput TCR beta sequencing to assess whether each TCR beta V gene segment acted as functional or pseudogenic. Donor age, sex, ethnicity and CMV serostatus were collected together with the repertoire data. A later genetic analysis took genome-wide SNP genotypes for about three fifths of the roughly 700 donors and used that subset as a discovery cohort. Every discovery cohort repertoire had been produced on one sequencing platform. HLA typing included class I and class II loci at four-digit resolution. Typing coverage varied by locus: roughly 620-640 donors for A, B, C, DRB1 and DQB1; more than 500 for DQA1; over 600 for DPA1; 400 to 480 for DPB1. Roughly 5 DR-DQ haplotypes were handled as single units for association and clustering because linkage in the cohort was strong. Across some 400 genotyped donors of the cohort, an average of roughly 250,000 unique TCR beta nucleotide sequences per donor were sequenced, and approximately 19% of those sequences were non-productive. The full study reports these points: Several of the top co-occurrence clusters appeared to be linked to parvovirus B19, influenza, CMV and Epstein-Barr virus, according to a later analysis. At a false discovery rate of 0.05, a later analysis linked roughly 17,000 TCR beta sequences to specific HLA alleles. Sequencing depth was assumed to be roughly uniform across donors in the presence/absence analyses, though that assumption may not hold. A further reported finding was that TCR beta sequences accurately predicted the HLA-A and HLA-B alleles for most subjects in the first cohort. When HLA alleles, especially DR and DQ, strongly co-occurred, TCR associations were difficult to assign to individual alleles. HLA typing was unavailable for some donors at each locus, so association tests used only the typed subset. A few of the identified cytomegalovirus-associated TCR beta chains were confirmed in vitro to be specific for cytomegalovirus antigens. According to a later analysis, most CMV-associated TCR beta chains appeared to be HLA-restricted, and the HLA associations seemed to be driven largely by CMV exposure. Most TCR sequences were seen in very few donors, while some public TCRs were found in many individuals. A cluster of highly shared sequence variants was judged likely to represent a technical artifact of the sequencing pipeline. In an earlier analysis of more than 450 of the donors, most TCR beta V segments were observed in productive rearrangements about 87% or about 30% of the time, broadly matching IMGT annotations. Some 15 rarely observed V segments, including chromosome 9 orphons, were excluded from the earlier analysis of about 500 of the donors because counts were too low. The study gave a list of about 170 TCR beta chains associated with cytomegalovirus. In a later analysis, HLA-associated TCR beta chains showed more clonal expansion and lower generation probabilities than non-associated chains that were equally common. An association between a missense DCLRE1C variant and V-gene and J-gene trimming of TCR beta chains was found in a later genetic analysis and replicated in an independent cohort. Compared with the approximately 700-donor mean, donors in an Asian-associated ancestry cluster had fewer N-insertions in productive TCRs, according to a later genetic analysis. The authors suggested that the approach could potentially be extended to other disease states and immunological phenotypes. Some IMGT-functional V segments, including TRBV6-2 and TRBV6-3, could not be told apart with the 87-base-pair reads, so those segments were excluded. This cohort had only TCR beta chains sequenced, and the lack of alpha or paired-chain data limited which features could be detected. In a later analysis, TCR association rates were found to vary across HLA loci, with the most associated TCRs seen for DRB1 alleles and the fewest for HLA-C alleles. For the cohort, immune exposure information was limited to CMV serostatus. Linkage disequilibrium might explain the correlated functional status among segregating V segments, but an unknown experimental factor could not be ruled out. The classifier was reported to diagnose cytomegalovirus status with high specificity and sensitivity in both the original and validation cohorts.

The cohort comprised some 730 healthy bone marrow donors. All cohort members were sampled while nominally healthy, although unrecorded immune exposures were likely present. CMV serostatus was recorded as positive for some 300 and negative for about 50% of the roughly 670 cohort members, whereas no CMV serostatus was recorded for the donor in question. Each donor provided a peripheral blood sample, and peripheral blood mononuclear cells were used for TCR beta sequencing. Genomic DNA extraction from the blood cell samples was performed with the Qiagen DNeasy Blood Extraction Kit. CDR1 and CDR2 are drawn from the germline V gene (reference sequence): MNHNY, SVGAGI. The CDR3 runs 11 amino acids, cysteine and phenylalanine included. Just the 33-base CDR3 DNA is kept, in frame starting at base 1. Between the V and J ends, shortened by 7 bases and 6 bases respectively, the junction contains 6 bases. The library was generated by the immunoSEQ multiplex PCR assay. For the multiplex PCR, a mixture combining 60 forward primers for TCR Vbeta segments and 13 reverse primers for TCR Jbeta segments was used. Amplification of the CDR3 region of rearranged TCR beta genes was performed with a multiplex PCR assay on genomic DNA. The amplified TCR beta libraries were sequenced on the Illumina HiSeq System as 87-base-pair reads. The study's processing was this. Across the 600 to 700 repertoires, a later analysis counted tens of millions of unique TCR beta chains, some 11 million of which were shared by at least two donors. Raw reads were error-corrected and collapsed into unique sequences with a nearest-neighbor algorithm that merged closely related sequences to remove PCR and sequencing errors. Alignment of CDR3 sequences to IMGT reference sequences was used to assign V, D and J gene segments. For a sequence to be retained, at least a six-nucleotide match to both a V gene segment and a J gene segment was required. Rearrangements were classified as productive when the CDR3 lacked stop codons and remained in frame with V and J, and all other rearrangements were classified as non-productive. Following IMGT convention, CDR3 was defined as the stretch from the second conserved V-encoded cysteine to the conserved J-encoded phenylalanine. Sequences without an unambiguous match to a single V gene segment were excluded from the earlier analysis of approximately 560 of the donors. In an earlier analysis of approximately 590 of the donors, a V segment was called functional when productive rearrangements were above 56.7%, and segregating when the standard deviation between donors exceeded 5%. To diagnose cytomegalovirus status from the catalog of TCR beta chain sequences, a statistical classification framework was built. A later analysis assigned V and J genes by comparing TCR nucleotide sequences with IMGT/GENE-DB human TR gene sequences. A later analysis assigned CDR3 sequences and most-parsimonious VDJ recombination scenarios with the TCRdist pipeline. In a later analysis, each TCR beta chain was defined by its CDR3 amino acid sequence together with its V-gene family, and reads without a unique V-gene family were excluded. As a way to deal with suspected cross-contamination and a sequencing artifact, a later analysis dropped over 550 nucleotide sequences that were highly shared and had low generation probability. For each public chain, a later analysis derived a clonal expansion index from normalized ranks of inferred template counts within each repertoire. In a later analysis, generation probabilities were computed using a VDJ recombination model fitted to out-of-frame rearrangements, and the results were checked against IGoR. A later analysis scored TCR-TCR, TCR-HLA and TCR-CMV co-occurrence with hypergeometric tests, applying a repertoire-size bias correction to TCR pairs. To estimate false discovery rates, a later analysis permuted the HLA or CMV assignments 20 times. In a later analysis, co-occurring TCRs were grouped with DBSCAN, and TCRdist sequence similarity was added when clustering was performed within HLA-allele-positive subsets. Repertoires with fewer than 30,000 or more than 120,000 public chains, plus five repertoires with anomalous nucleotide sharing, were excluded from co-occurrence clustering. Sourced from immuneACCESS, this table was stored by TCRdb with only in-frame sequences that have V and J called. A share of the clones is absent; for the studies checked, an unresolved V gene accounts for under half, and the remainder has no known explanation. The D gene and trimming were derived from the DNA, and the V and J assignments and clone size from that table. For this sample there are 84,000 or so clones; approximately 80% appear just once. The biggest ten clones account for 10% to 15% of the sample.

This clone was detected once. No cognate antigen has been identified for it. No base quality information exists; no much larger clone differs at one position. Sequencing was done on a sample of PBMCs. This TCR derives from a human donor in good health. The chain is made from TRBV6-6 and TRBJ2-2; the D gene lacks a confident call. The nucleotide sequence reads as follows: TGTGCCAGCACCTATGCCGGGGAGCTGTTTTTT. It translates to CASTYAGELFF.